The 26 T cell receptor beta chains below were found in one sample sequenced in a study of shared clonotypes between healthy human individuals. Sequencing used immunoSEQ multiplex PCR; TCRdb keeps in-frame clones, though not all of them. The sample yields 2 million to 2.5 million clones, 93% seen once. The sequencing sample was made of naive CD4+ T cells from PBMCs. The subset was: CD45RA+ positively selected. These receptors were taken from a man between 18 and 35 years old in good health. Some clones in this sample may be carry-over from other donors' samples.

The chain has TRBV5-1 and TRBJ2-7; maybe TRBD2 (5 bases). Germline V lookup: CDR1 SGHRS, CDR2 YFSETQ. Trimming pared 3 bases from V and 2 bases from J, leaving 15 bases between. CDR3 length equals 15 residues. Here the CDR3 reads CASSWRVPETYEQYF. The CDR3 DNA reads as TGCGCCAGCAGCTGGCGGGTTCCAGAAACCTACGAGCAGTACTTC.

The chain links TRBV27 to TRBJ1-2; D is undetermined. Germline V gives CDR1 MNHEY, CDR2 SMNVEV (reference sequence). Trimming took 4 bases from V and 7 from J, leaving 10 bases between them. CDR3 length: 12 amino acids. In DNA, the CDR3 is TGTGCCAGCAGTTCTAACGCTGGTGGCTACACCTTC. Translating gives CASSSNAGGYTF.

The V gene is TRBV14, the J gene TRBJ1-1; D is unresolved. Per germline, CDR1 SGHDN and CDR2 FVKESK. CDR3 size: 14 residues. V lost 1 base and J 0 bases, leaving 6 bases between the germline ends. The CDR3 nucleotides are TGTGCCAGCAGCCAAGTATACGTGAACACTGAAGCTTTCTTT. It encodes CASSQVYVNTEAFF.

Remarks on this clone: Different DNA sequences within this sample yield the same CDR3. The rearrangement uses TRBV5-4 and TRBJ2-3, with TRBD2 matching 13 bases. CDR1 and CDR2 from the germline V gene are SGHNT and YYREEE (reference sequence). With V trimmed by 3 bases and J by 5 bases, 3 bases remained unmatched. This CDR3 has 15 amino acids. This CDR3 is CASSSTSGRGDTQYF. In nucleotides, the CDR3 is TGTGCCAGCAGCTCCACTAGCGGGAGGGGAGATACGCAGTATTTT.

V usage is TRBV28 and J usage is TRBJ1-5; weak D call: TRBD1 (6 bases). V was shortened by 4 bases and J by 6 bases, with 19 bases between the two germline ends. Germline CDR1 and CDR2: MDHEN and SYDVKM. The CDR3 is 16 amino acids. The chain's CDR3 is CASSSRTDSISQPQHF. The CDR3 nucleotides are TGTGCCAGCAGTTCACGGACAGACTCAATATCTCAGCCCCAGCATTTT.

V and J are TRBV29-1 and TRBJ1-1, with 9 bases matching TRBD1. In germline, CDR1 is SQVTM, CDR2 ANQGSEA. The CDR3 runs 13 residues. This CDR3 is CSAPGTGHTEAFF. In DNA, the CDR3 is TGCAGTGCCCCCGGGACAGGGCACACTGAAGCTTTCTTT.

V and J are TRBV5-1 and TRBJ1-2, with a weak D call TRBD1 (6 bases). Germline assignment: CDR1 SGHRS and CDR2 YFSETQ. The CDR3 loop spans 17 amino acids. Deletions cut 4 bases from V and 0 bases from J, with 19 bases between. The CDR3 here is CASSPSLVGGPNYGYTF. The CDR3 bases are TGCGCCAGCAGCCCCAGCCTTGTCGGGGGCCCTAACTATGGCTACACCTTC.

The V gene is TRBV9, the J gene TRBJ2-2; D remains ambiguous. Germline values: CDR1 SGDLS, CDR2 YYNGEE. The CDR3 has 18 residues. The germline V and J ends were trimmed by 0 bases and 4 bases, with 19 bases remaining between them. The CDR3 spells CASSVAKTTLGGTGELFF. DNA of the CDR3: TGTGCCAGCAGCGTAGCGAAGACCACGCTAGGCGGCACCGGGGAGCTGTTTTTT.

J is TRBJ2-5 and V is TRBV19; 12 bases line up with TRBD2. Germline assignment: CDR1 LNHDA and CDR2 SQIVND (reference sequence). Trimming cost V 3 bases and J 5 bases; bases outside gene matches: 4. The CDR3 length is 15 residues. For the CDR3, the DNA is TGTGCCAGTAGTATCCTAGCGGGAGGGAGTGAGACCCAGTACTTC. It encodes CASSILAGGSETQYF.

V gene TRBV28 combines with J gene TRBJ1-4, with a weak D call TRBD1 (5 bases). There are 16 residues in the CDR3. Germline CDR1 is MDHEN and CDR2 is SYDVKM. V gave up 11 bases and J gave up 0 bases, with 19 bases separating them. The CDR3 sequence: CAAKDTTEATNEKLFF. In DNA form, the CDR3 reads TGTGCCGCGAAGGACACCACCGAGGCAACTAATGAAAAACTGTTTTTT.

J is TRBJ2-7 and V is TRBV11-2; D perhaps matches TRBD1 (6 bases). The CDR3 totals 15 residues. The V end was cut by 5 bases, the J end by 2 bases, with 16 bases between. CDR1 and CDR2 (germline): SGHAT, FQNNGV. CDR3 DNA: TGTGCCAGCAGCCCAAGACGGACAGTAACCTACGAGCAGTACTTC. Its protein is CASSPRRTVTYEQYF. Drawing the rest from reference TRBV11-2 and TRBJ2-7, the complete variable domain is EAGVAQSPRYKIIEKRQSVAFWCNPISGHATLYWYQQILGQGPKLLIQFQNNGVVDDSQLPKDRFSAERLKGVDSTLKIQPAKLEDSAVYLCASSPRRTVTYEQYFGPGTRLTVT.

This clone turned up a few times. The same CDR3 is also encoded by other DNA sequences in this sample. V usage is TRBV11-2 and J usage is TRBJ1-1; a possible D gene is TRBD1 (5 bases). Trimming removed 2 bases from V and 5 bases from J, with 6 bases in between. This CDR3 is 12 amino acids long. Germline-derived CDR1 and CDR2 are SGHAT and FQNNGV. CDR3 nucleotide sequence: TGTGCCAGCAGCTTACGGGGGACTGAAGCTTTCTTT. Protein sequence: CASSLRGTEAFF.

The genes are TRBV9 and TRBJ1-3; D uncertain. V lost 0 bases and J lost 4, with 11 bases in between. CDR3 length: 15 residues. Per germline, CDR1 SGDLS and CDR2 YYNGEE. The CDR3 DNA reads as TGTGCCAGCAGCGTAGGCGCGGGTTCCGGAAACACCATATATTTT. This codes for CASSVGAGSGNTIYF.

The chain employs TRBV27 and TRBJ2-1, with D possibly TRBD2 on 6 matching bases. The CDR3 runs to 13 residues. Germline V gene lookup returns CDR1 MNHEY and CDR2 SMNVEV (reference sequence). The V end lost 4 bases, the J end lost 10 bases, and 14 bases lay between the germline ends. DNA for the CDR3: TGTGCCAGCAGTTCTAGGGACTTTCAGGAGCAGTTCTTC. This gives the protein CASSSRDFQEQFF.

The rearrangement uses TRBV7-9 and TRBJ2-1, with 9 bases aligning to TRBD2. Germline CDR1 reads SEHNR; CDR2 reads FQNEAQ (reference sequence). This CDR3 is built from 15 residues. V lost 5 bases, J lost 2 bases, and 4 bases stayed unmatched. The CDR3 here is CASSPRLAAYNEQFF. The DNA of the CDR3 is TGTGCCAGCAGCCCTCGACTAGCGGCCTACAATGAGCAGTTCTTC.

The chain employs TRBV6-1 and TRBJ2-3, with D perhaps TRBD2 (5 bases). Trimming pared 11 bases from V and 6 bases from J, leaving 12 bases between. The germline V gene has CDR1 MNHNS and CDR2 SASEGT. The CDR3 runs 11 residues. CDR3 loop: CAARGGDTQYF. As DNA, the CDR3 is TGTGCCGCCCGAGGCGGGGATACGCAGTATTTT.

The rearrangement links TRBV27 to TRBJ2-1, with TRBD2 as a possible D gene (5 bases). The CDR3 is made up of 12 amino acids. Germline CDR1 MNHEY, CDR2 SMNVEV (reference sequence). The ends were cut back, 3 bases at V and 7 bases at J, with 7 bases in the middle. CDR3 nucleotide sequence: TGTGCCAGCAGTTTTCCGGGAAATGAGCAGTTCTTC. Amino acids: CASSFPGNEQFF.

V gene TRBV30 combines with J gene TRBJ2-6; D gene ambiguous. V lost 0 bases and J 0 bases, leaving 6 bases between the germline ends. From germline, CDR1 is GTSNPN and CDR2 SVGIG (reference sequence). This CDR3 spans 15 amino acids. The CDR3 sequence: CAWSVGYSGANVLTF. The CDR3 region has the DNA TGTGCCTGGAGTGTTGGGTACTCTGGGGCCAACGTCCTGACTTTC.

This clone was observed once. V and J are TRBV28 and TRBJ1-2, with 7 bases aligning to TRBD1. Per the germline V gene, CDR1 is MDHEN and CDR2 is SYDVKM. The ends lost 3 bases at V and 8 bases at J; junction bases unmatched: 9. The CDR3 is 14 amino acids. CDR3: CASSLHGQVFGYTF. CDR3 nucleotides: TGTGCCAGCAGTTTGCACGGACAGGTCTTCGGCTACACCTTC.

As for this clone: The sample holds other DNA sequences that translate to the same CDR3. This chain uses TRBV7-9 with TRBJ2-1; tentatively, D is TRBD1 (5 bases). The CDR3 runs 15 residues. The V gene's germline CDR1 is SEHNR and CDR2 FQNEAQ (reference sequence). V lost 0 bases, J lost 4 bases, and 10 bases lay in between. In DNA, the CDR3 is TGTGCCAGCAGCTTAGCGTTGACAGTTTACAATGAGCAGTTCTTC. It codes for CASSLALTVYNEQFF.

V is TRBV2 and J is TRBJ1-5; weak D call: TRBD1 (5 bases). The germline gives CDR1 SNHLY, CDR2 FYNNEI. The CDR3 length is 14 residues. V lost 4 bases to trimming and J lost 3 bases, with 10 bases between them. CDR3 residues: CASSADSNNQPQHF. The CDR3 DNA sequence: TGTGCCAGCAGTGCCGACAGCAACAATCAGCCCCAGCATTTT.

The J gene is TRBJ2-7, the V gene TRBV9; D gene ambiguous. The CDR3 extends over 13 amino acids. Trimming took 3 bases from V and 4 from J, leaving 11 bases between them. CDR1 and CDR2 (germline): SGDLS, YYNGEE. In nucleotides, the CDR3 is TGTGCCAGCAGCGCCGCCGGTCGGTACGAGCAGTACTTC. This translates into CASSAAGRYEQYF.

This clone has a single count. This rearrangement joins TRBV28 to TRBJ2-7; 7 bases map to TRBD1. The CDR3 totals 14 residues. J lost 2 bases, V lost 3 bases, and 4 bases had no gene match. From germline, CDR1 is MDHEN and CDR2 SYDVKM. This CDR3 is CASSFEGAAYEQYF. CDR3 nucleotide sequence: TGTGCCAGCAGTTTCGAGGGGGCTGCCTACGAGCAGTACTTC.

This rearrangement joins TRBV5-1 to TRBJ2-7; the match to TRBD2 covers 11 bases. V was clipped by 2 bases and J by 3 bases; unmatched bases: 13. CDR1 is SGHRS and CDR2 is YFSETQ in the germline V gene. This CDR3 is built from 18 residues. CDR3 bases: TGCGCCAGCAGCTTTAGCCTAGCGGGAGGCCAACCTCTCTACGAGCAGTACTTC. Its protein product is CASSFSLAGGQPLYEQYF.

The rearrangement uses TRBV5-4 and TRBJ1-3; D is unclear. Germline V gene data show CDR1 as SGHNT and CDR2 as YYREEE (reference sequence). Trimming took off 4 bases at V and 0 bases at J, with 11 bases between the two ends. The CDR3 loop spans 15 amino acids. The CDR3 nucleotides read TGTGCCAGCAGCCGTGGACGGTCCTCTGGAAACACCATATATTTT. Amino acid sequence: CASSRGRSSGNTIYF.

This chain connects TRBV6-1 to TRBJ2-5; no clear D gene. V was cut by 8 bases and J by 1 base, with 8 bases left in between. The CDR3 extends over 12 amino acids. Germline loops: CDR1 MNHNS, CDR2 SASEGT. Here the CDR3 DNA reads TGTGCCAGCGGAGCATCCCAAGAGACCCAGTACTTC. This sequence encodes CASGASQETQYF.